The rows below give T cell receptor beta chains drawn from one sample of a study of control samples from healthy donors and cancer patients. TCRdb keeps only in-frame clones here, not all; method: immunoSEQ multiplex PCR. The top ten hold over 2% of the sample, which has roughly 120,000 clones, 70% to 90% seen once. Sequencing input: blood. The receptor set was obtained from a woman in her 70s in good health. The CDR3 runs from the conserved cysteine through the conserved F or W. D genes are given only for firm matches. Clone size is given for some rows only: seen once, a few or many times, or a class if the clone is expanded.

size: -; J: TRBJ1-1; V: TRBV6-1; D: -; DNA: TGTGCCAGCAGTGAAGATCAGGCGGGGAGCACTGAAGCTTTCTTT; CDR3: CASSEDQAGSTEAFF
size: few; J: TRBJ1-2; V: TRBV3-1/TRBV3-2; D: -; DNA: TGTGCCAGCAGCCAGGCTTTGGGAGCGTACTATGGCTACACCTTC; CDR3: CASSQALGAYYGYTF
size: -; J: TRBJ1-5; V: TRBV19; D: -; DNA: TGTGCCAGTAGTATAGCGACAGGTATCAATCAGCCCCAGCATTTT; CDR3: CASSIATGINQPQHF
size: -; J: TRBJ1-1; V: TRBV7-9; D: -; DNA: TGTGCCAGCAGCTTAATCCCCCCGTTGGGGACTGAAGCTTTCTTT; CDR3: CASSLIPPLGTEAFF
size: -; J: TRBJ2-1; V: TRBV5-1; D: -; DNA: TGCGCCAGCAGCTTGATAGGGGACAATGAGCAGTTCTTC; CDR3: CASSLIGDNEQFF
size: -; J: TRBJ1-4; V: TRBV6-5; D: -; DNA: TGTGCCAGCAGGAGGGGAGGGGACCCGGGGGAAAAACTGTTTTTT; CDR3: CASRRGGDPGEKLFF
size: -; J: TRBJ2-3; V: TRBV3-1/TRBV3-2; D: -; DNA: TGTGCCAGCAGCCTGCGGGGTAGGGCAGATACGCAGTATTTT; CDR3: CASSLRGRADTQYF
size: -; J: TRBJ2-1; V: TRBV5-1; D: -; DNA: TGCGCCAGCAGCTTGGGAGGGGGTTCCTACAATGAGCAGTTCTTC; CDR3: CASSLGGGSYNEQFF
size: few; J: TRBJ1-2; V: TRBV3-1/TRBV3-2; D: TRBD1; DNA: TGTGCCAGCAGGACGACAGGGAACTATGGCTACACCTTC; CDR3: CASRTTGNYGYTF
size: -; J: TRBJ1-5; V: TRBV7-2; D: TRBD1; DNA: TGTGCCAGCAGCTACACACAGGGGGAGTATCAGCCCCAGCATTTT; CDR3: CASSYTQGEYQPQHF
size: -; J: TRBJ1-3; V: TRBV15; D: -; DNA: TGTGCCACCAGCAGAGCCCATGGAAACACCATATATTTT; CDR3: CATSRAHGNTIYF
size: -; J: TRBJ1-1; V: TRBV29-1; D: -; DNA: TGCAGCGCACAAGTGGGGGTTGACGGTGAAGCTTTCTTT; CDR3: CSAQVGVDGEAFF
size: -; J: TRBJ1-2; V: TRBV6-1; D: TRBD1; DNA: TGTGCCAGCAGTGAAGAGGCAGGGGGCGAGGTTAACTATGGCTACACCTTC; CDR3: CASSEEAGGEVNYGYTF
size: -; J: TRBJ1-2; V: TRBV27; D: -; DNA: TGTGCCAGCAGTACTGTCGGGGGAGTGAATGGCTACACCTTC; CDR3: CASSTVGGVNGYTF
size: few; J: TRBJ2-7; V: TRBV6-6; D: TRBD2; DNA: TGTGCCAGCAGACTTAGCGGGGACCATACCTACGAGCAGTACTTC; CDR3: CASRLSGDHTYEQYF
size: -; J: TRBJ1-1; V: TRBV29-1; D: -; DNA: TGCAGCGTTGACGGTAATATGAACACTGAAGCTTTCTTT; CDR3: CSVDGNMNTEAFF
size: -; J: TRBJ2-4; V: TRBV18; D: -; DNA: TGTGCCAGCTCACCGGGAAGACAGGCGGACATTCAGTACTTC; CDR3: CASSPGRQADIQYF
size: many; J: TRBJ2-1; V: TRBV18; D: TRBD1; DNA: TGTGCCAGCTCCCTGGACAGGCCAATAACTCTCAATGAGCAGTTCTTC; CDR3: CASSLDRPITLNEQFF
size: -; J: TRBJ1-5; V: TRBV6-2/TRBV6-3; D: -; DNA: TGTGCCAGCAGCCAGGCCGGGACGGGGAATCAGCCCCAGCATTTT; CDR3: CASSQAGTGNQPQHF
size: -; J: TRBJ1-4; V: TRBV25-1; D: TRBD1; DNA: TGTGCCAGCAGGGAACGACAGGGATCTAATGAAAAACTGTTTTTT; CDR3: CASRERQGSNEKLFF
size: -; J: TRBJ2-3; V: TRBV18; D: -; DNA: TGTGCCAGCTCACCACTGGCCAGTGGGAGCACAGATACGCAGTATTTT; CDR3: CASSPLASGSTDTQYF
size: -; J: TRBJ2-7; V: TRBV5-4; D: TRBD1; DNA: TGTGCCAGCAGCTTGGGGACAGGGATTACCGAGCAGTACTTC; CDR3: CASSLGTGITEQYF
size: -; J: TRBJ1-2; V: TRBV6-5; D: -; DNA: TGTGCCACCTCGGGGGGCTATGGCTACACCTTC; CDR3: CATSGGYGYTF
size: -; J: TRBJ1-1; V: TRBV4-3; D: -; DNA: TGCGCCAGCAGCCAAGATTGGCAGGGCGAAGCTTTCTTT; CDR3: CASSQDWQGEAFF
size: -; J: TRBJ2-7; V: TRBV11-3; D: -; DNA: TGTGCCAGCAGCTTACGGGACGGAACCTACGAGCAGTACTTC; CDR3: CASSLRDGTYEQYF
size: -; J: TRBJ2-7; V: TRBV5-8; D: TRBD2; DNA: TGTGCCAGCAGCTTGGTGGTAGCGGGGAATGGCGAGCAGTACTTC; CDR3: CASSLVVAGNGEQYF
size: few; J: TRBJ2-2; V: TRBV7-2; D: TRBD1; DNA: TGTGCCAGCAGCTGGGGACAGGGAACCGGGGAGCTGTTTTTT; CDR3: CASSWGQGTGELFF
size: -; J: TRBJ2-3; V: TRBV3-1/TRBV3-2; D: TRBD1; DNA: TGTGCCAGCAGCCTCGCGGGACAGGGCTATCCCCCAGATACGCAGTATTTT; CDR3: CASSLAGQGYPPDTQYF
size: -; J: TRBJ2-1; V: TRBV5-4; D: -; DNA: TGTGCCAGCAGCGCACAACAGGGGGGGTCCTACAATGAGCAGTTCTTC; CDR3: CASSAQQGGSYNEQFF
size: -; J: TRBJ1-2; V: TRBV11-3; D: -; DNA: TGTGCCAGCAGCTTAGTCCCCGGGACCAAGTCGATCTATGGCTACACCTTC; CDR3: CASSLVPGTKSIYGYTF
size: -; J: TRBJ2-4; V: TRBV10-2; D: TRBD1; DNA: TGCGCCAGCAGTGAGGGGAGGACAGGGGCCAAAAACATTCAGTACTTC; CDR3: CASSEGRTGAKNIQYF
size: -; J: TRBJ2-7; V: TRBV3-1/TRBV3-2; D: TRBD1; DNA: TGTGCCAGCAGCCCACAGGGGGCGGCCAACGAGCAGTACTTC; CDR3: CASSPQGAANEQYF
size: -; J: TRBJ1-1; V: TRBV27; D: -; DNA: TGTGCCAGCAGTTTCGACGGCTTGAACACTGAAGCTTTCTTT; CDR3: CASSFDGLNTEAFF
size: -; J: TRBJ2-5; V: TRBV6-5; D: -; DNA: TGTGCCAGTTATACAGGGGGGGGAGAGACCCAGTACTTC; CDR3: CASYTGGGETQYF
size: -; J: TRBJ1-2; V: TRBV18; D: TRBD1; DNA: TGTGCCAGCTCACTCCGGGACAGGGCATACTATGGCTACACCTTC; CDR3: CASSLRDRAYYGYTF
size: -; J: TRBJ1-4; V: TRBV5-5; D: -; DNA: TGTGCCAGCAGCTTGCCCTCCGGGGGAGGGAATGAAAAACTGTTTTTT; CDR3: CASSLPSGGGNEKLFF
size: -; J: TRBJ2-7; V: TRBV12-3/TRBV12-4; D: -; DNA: TGTGCCATCTCTAAGAACTACGAGCAGTACTTC; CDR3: CAISKNYEQYF
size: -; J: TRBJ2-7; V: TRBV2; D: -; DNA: TGTGCCAGCTGCAGGGAGACAACCTACGAGCAGTACTTC; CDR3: CASCRETTYEQYF
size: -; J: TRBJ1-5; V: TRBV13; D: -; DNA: TGTGCCAGCAGCTTAGGTGCGGGGGGGACTCAGCCCCAGCATTTT; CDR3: CASSLGAGGTQPQHF
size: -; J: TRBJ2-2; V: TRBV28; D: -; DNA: TGTGCCAGCAGTTTACTAGCCCCCGGGGAGCTGTTTTTT; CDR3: CASSLLAPGELFF
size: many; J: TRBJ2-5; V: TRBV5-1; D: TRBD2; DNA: TGCGCCAGCAGCTTGGAGGTAGCGGGGGCCCCACGCCGAGAGACCCAGTACTTC; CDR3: CASSLEVAGAPRRETQYF
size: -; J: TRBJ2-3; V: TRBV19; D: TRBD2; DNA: TGTGCCAGTAGCCCGGGACTAGCGGGGGCAGATACGCAGTATTTT; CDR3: CASSPGLAGADTQYF
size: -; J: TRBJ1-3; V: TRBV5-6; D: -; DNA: TGTGCCAGCAGCTTGTCCTTAACCCTCTCGAGAAACACCATATATTTT; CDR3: CASSLSLTLSRNTIYF
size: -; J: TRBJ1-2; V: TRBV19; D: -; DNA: TGTGCCAGTAGTTCCCGTTCAGGGGCCGCTGACTATGGCTACACCTTC; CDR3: CASSSRSGAADYGYTF
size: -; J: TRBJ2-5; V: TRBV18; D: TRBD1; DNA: TGTGCCAGCTCACCACCGGGCAGGGGGAGAACGCAAGAGACCCAGTACTTC; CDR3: CASSPPGRGRTQETQYF
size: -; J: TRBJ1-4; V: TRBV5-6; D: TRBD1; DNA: TGTGCCAGCAGCTTGCGGAGCACAGGGGTGGAAAAACTGTTTTTT; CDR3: CASSLRSTGVEKLFF
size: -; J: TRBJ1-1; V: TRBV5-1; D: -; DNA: TGCGCCAGCACCCTACAGGGAAATTTGAACACTGAAGCTTTCTTT; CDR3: CASTLQGNLNTEAFF
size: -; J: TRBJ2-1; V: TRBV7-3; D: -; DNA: TGTGCCAGCAGCTTAATCCCGGGGGGCGGGTACAATGAGCAGTTCTTC; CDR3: CASSLIPGGGYNEQFF